The 25 T cell receptor beta chains below were found in one sample sequenced in a study of blood T cell repertoires in COVID-19 (TCRdb year 2020). The method behind the library was the immunoSEQ multiplex PCR assay. Imported from immuneACCESS, the table was reduced by TCRdb to in-frame sequences with V and J called. These copies leave out some clones; in studies compared against another copy, an unresolved V gene accounts for under half, and the cause of the remainder is not known. The table for this sample lists about 110,000 clones; roughly four fifths of them were counted only once. The ten largest clones add up to about 15% of the sample. Sequenced material: peripheral blood. The receptors were gathered from a woman in her fifties or sixties with acute or convalescent COVID-19.

V gene TRBV25-1 combines with J gene TRBJ2-7; D gene unclear. Trimming shortened V by 3 bases and J by 7 bases, and 10 bases separated the two germline ends. CDR1 is MGHDK and CDR2 is SYGVNS in the germline V gene. The CDR3 has 12 residues. The CDR3 bases are TGTGCCAGCAGTGAGTTCCAAAATGAGCAGTACTTC. This translates into CASSEFQNEQYF.

This chain links TRBV7-2 with TRBJ1-1; unclear D gene. V lost 5 bases, J lost 0 bases, and 13 bases lay in between. This CDR3 contains 15 residues. Germline V gene lookup returns CDR1 SGHTA and CDR2 FQGNSA. CDR3 nucleotide sequence: TGTGCCAGCAGCGCCTTCAGTTTTATGAACACTGAAGCTTTCTTT. Translated: CASSAFSFMNTEAFF.

The rearrangement uses TRBV30 and TRBJ1-1; D is undetermined. With 4 bases removed from V and 5 bases from J, the gap between germline ends came to 11 bases. CDR3 length: 12 residues. Germline lookup yields CDR1 GTSNPN and CDR2 SVGIG (reference sequence). Written as DNA, the CDR3 is TGTGCCTGGAACCCCAGGAATACTGAAGCTTTCTTT. This gives the protein CAWNPRNTEAFF.

V and J are TRBV7-9 and TRBJ1-2; D is uncertain. V was shortened by 1 base and J by 4 bases, with 13 bases between the two germline ends. The CDR3 runs to 15 residues. The germline V gene encodes CDR1 SEHNR and CDR2 FQNEAQ (reference sequence). The CDR3 DNA is TGTGCCAGCAGCTTAGGGGAGGAGTCGATCTATGGCTACACCTTC. It translates to CASSLGEESIYGYTF. Drawing the rest from reference TRBV7-9 and TRBJ1-2, the complete variable domain is DTGVSQNPRHKITKRGQNVTFRCDPISEHNRLYWYRQTLGQGPEFLTYFQNEAQLEKSRLLSDRFSAERPKGSFSTLEIQRTEQGDSAMYLCASSLGEESIYGYTFGSGTRLTVV.

The V call is TRBV6-5, the J call TRBJ1-3; 7 nucleotides agree with TRBD1. CDR1 and CDR2 (germline): MNHEY, SVGAGI. CDR3 length: 15 residues. Trimming cost V 5 bases and J 0 bases; bases outside gene matches: 4. The CDR3 coding sequence is TGTGCCAGCAGTAGCCACAGGGGCTCTGGAAACACCATATATTTT. Encoded protein: CASSSHRGSGNTIYF.

The rearrangement links TRBV5-5 to TRBJ1-2, with a possible D match to TRBD1 (5 bases). There are 15 residues in the CDR3. The V gene lost 0 bases and the J gene lost 7 bases, with 16 bases spanning the gap. Per the germline V gene, CDR1 is SGHKS and CDR2 is YYEKEE (reference sequence). CDR3 loop: CASSLGVGQGGGYTF. CDR3 nucleotide sequence: TGTGCCAGCAGCTTGGGTGTGGGGCAGGGCGGTGGCTACACCTTC.

The chain has TRBV18 and TRBJ2-1; D might be TRBD2 (5 bases). Germline V gives CDR1 KGHSH, CDR2 LQKENI. The ends were cut back, 5 bases at V and 8 bases at J, with 13 bases in the middle. CDR3 size: 13 residues. The chain's CDR3 is CASSSRVNDEQFF. In DNA form, the CDR3 reads TGTGCCAGCTCATCGAGGGTAAACGATGAGCAGTTCTTC.

The V gene is TRBV5-6, the J gene TRBJ1-2; D is unclear. Germline loops: CDR1 SGHDT, CDR2 YYEEEE. V lost 4 bases and J 3 bases, leaving 13 bases between the germline ends. CDR3 length equals 14 residues. CDR3 sequence (DNA): TGTGCCAGCAGCCAGACCGACAAGCACTATGGCTACACCTTC. Its translation is CASSQTDKHYGYTF.

This CDR3 reads CSAAPRYGYEQYF. The CDR3 DNA reads as TGCAGCGCTGCCCCCAGGTACGGCTACGAGCAGTACTTC. The genes are TRBV29-1 and TRBJ2-7; unclear D gene. The germline V gene has CDR1 SQVTM and CDR2 ANQGSEA. V dropped 7 bases and J dropped 3 bases, with 16 bases sitting between them. CDR3 size: 13 residues.

The rearrangement joins TRBV7-2 to TRBJ2-5; no reliable D call. Germline V gives CDR1 SGHTA, CDR2 FQGNSA. V lost 5 bases and J lost 2, with 12 bases in between. The CDR3 extends over 14 amino acids. The CDR3 here is CASSLEIRQETQYF. CDR3 nucleotides: TGTGCCAGCAGCCTCGAGATCCGTCAAGAGACCCAGTACTTC.

The J gene is TRBJ1-1, the V gene TRBV18, with 7 bases matching TRBD1. CDR1 is KGHSH, CDR2 LQKENI, per germline. Germline trimming cut 6 bases from V and 4 bases from J; bases unmatched to any gene: 11. The CDR3 contains 15 residues. For the CDR3, the DNA is TGTGCCAGCTCGCGGGGTGGCAACAGGGGCACTGAAGCTTTCTTT. This gives the protein CASSRGGNRGTEAFF.

This rearrangement joins TRBV4-2 to TRBJ1-5, with 7 bases that match TRBD1. CDR1 is LGHNA, CDR2 YNFKEQ, per germline. The V gene end was trimmed by 0 bases and the J gene end by 6 bases; junction bases not matched to a gene: 5. This CDR3 contains 15 residues. This CDR3 reads CASSQEQGLSQPQHF. The CDR3, as DNA: TGTGCCAGCAGCCAAGAACAGGGGTTGAGTCAGCCCCAGCATTTT.

V gene TRBV5-1 combines with J gene TRBJ2-3, with a weak D call TRBD2 (5 bases). Germline V lookup: CDR1 SGHRS, CDR2 YFSETQ. Trimming took off 2 bases at V and 2 bases at J, with 9 bases between the two ends. The CDR3 sequence is 14 residues long. The CDR3 sequence is CASSFRGSTDTQYF. For the CDR3, the DNA is TGCGCCAGCAGCTTCCGGGGTTCCACAGATACGCAGTATTTT.

V and J are TRBV6-5 and TRBJ2-7; 9 nucleotides line up with TRBD1. With 5 bases clipped from V and 3 bases from J, the junction kept 8 bases outside the gene matches. CDR1 is MNHEY and CDR2 is SVGAGI in the germline V gene. The CDR3 runs to 15 residues. The CDR3 nucleotides are TGTGCCAGCAGTCTAACCGGGACAGGGCACTACGAGCAGTACTTC. Protein sequence: CASSLTGTGHYEQYF.

The V call is TRBV4-1, the J call TRBJ2-1, with 9 bases aligning to TRBD2. Germline CDR1 MGHRA, CDR2 YSYEKL. The CDR3 has 16 residues. After removal of 1 base from V and 5 bases from J, the junction contained 6 bases not matched to a gene. CDR3 coding DNA: TGCGCCAGCAGCCAAGCGGGACTAGCAAACAACAATGAGCAGTTCTTC. It codes for CASSQAGLANNNEQFF.

The chain recombines TRBV11-2 with TRBJ2-2; 7 bases are shared with TRBD2. The J segment lost 6 bases and the V segment lost 0 bases, leaving 4 bases of the junction unmatched. There are 15 residues in the CDR3. CDR1 is SGHAT, CDR2 FQNNGV, per germline. The CDR3 region has the DNA TGTGCCAGCAGCTTAGAGACTAGCTGGCCCGGGGAGCTGTTTTTT. Amino acids: CASSLETSWPGELFF.

The chain carries TRBV6-6 and TRBJ1-2; perhaps TRBD1 as D (5 bases). CDR3 length equals 12 residues. The V end was cut by 7 bases, the J end by 7 bases, with 13 bases between. The germline V gene encodes CDR1 MNHNY and CDR2 SVGAGI (reference sequence). CDR3 bases: TGTGCCAGCACTTCAGGGTATTTTGGCTACACCTTC. As protein: CASTSGYFGYTF.

The chain links TRBV2 to TRBJ1-1; TRBD1 aligns across 8 bases. Germline V gene sequence: CDR1 SNHLY, CDR2 FYNNEI. With 7 bases clipped from V and 7 bases from J, the junction kept 14 bases outside the gene matches. There are 15 residues in the CDR3. In DNA, the CDR3 is TGTGCCAGCAAAGGCGACAGGGGCGATCGGGGTGAAGCTTTCTTT. This sequence encodes CASKGDRGDRGEAFF.

This chain connects TRBV21-1 to TRBJ2-2; the table's D call, TRBD1, was not checked against the DNA. TRBV21-1 has pseudogene status. The CDR3 sequence is 17 residues long. The CDR3 sequence is CASSKEDGRGPPGELFF. The CDR3 nucleotides are TGTGCCAGCAGCAAAGAAGACGGCAGGGGGCCGCCCGGGGAGCTGTTTTTT.

This chain connects TRBV11-2 to TRBJ2-5, with 8 bases identical to TRBD2. Germline loops: CDR1 SGHAT, CDR2 FQNNGV. V shed 4 bases, J shed 9 bases, and the junction held 7 bases outside the gene matches. This CDR3 region has 13 residues. The CDR3 loop reads CASSYEAGEPQYF. As DNA, the CDR3 is TGTGCCAGCAGCTACGAAGCGGGGGAACCCCAGTACTTC.

The genes are TRBV19 and TRBJ1-5; TRBD1 is a possible D gene (5 bases). The CDR3 is 16 amino acids. V shed 1 base and J shed 2 bases, with 12 bases lying between them. The germline CDR1 and CDR2 sequences are LNHDA and SQIVND (reference sequence). CDR3 nucleotide sequence: TGTGCCAGTAGTATAGCTGGCAGGGCGGGCAATCAGCCCCAGCATTTT. The encoded protein is CASSIAGRAGNQPQHF.

This clone was counted a single time. The genes are TRBV7-2 and TRBJ1-1, with D uncertain. The CDR3 spans 15 residues. Germline assignment: CDR1 SGHTA and CDR2 FQGNSA. V lost 1 base to trimming and J lost 3 bases, with 12 bases between them. This CDR3 reads CASSLVPRPYTEAFF. CDR3 nucleotides: TGTGCCAGCAGCTTAGTACCGAGGCCTTACACTGAAGCTTTCTTT.

This chain uses TRBV19 with TRBJ2-1; 10 positions agree with TRBD1. Germline V gene sequence: CDR1 LNHDA, CDR2 SQIVND (reference sequence). Losses at the gene ends were 9 bases for V and 2 bases for J; bases not matched to a gene: 13. CDR3 length: 17 residues. CDR3 residues: CASSVYPGTGAYNEQFF. The CDR3, as DNA: TGTGCCAGCTCGGTCTACCCCGGGACAGGGGCCTACAATGAGCAGTTCTTC.

The chain combines TRBV29-1 with TRBJ1-3; D remains unclear. V lost 6 bases and J lost 0, with 12 bases in between. CDR1 is SQVTM and CDR2 is ANQGSEA in the germline V gene. This CDR3 has 14 amino acids. In DNA, the CDR3 is TGCAGCGTCGTTATACGGAGCTCTGGAAACACCATATATTTT. Protein sequence: CSVVIRSSGNTIYF.

This chain links TRBV12-2 with TRBJ2-1; TRBD2, as called in the table, went unchecked against the DNA. TRBV12-2 is an annotated pseudogene. This CDR3 is 19 amino acids long. The CDR3 region is CASRLTTSGAESSYNEQFF. As DNA, the CDR3 is TGTGCAAGTCGCTTAACGACTAGCGGGGCCGAAAGCTCCTACAATGAGCAGTTCTTC.